This T cell receptor beta chain was captured in a study of cytomegalovirus exposure and HLA in healthy donors. PCR involved 60 Vbeta and 13 Jbeta primers. The protocol was immunoSEQ multiplex PCR, while the TCRdb copy is restricted to in-frame clones and leaves out a portion. This table holds 160,000 or so clones, 75% found once. Whole-study findings and limits: Among the most significant clusters, several appeared linked to common viral pathogens in a later analysis.

This clone has just a few counts. Antigen unknown. The TCR sequence derives from a female donor in good health and CMV-seronegative. Sample: PBMCs.

CDR3 protein: CASKSDRGGTEAFF. In nucleotides, the CDR3 is TGTGCCAGCAAGTCGGACAGGGGGGGCACTGAAGCTTTCTTT. V and J are TRBV2 and TRBJ1-1; 10 bases line up with TRBD1. The germline gives CDR1 SNHLY, CDR2 FYNNEI. This CDR3 region has 14 residues. V gave up 7 bases and J gave up 4 bases; unmatched junction bases: 6.